Below, 22 T cell receptor beta chains from the same sample are listed, as sequenced in a study of blood T cell repertoires in COVID-19. Generated by immunoSEQ multiplex PCR, the TCRdb table keeps only in-frame clones and is missing some. The sample carries about 130,000 clones, almost 85% recorded once. Sequenced input: peripheral blood. The receptors come from a woman in her twenties or thirties who had recovered from COVID-19.

The V call is TRBV5-6, the J call TRBJ1-2, with 8 positions matching TRBD1. V shed 2 bases, J shed 5 bases, and the junction held 8 bases outside the gene matches. The CDR3 runs 15 residues. Germline V gene data show CDR1 as SGHDT and CDR2 as YYEEEE. The CDR3 region has the DNA TGTGCCAGCAGCTTACATCAGGGGGCTCTTTATGGCTACACCTTC. This encodes CASSLHQGALYGYTF.

This chain connects TRBV18 to TRBJ1-1; 7 positions agree with TRBD1. CDR1 is KGHSH and CDR2 is LQKENI in the germline V gene. After removal of 4 bases from V and 6 bases from J, the junction contained 11 bases not matched to a gene. This CDR3 is built from 15 residues. As DNA, the CDR3 is TGTGCCAGCTCACGGGTTAAGACAGGGATGTCTGAAGCTTTCTTT. Amino acid sequence: CASSRVKTGMSEAFF.

This sequence joins TRBV5-4 and TRBJ1-1; 9 bases match TRBD1. This CDR3 has 14 residues. Germline V gives CDR1 SGHNT, CDR2 YYREEE (reference sequence). The ends lost 3 bases at V and 2 bases at J; junction bases unmatched: 2. CDR3 in DNA: TGTGCCAGCAGCTCGGGACAGGGTAACACTGAAGCTTTCTTT. Residues: CASSSGQGNTEAFF.

This clone has a handful of counts. The chain combines TRBV5-1 with TRBJ1-1; TRBD1 aligns across 9 bases. CDR1 and CDR2 from the germline V gene are SGHRS and YFSETQ. V lost 4 bases to trimming and J lost 6 bases; unmatched junction nucleotides: 10. The length of the CDR3 is 15 residues. Here the CDR3 reads CASSGGDRVFAEAFF. The CDR3 DNA sequence: TGCGCCAGCAGCGGAGGGGACAGGGTATTCGCTGAAGCTTTCTTT.

This chain uses TRBV19 with TRBJ2-1, with TRBD2 matching 8 bases. Germline assignment: CDR1 LNHDA and CDR2 SQIVND (reference sequence). Germline trimming cut 3 bases from V and 4 bases from J; bases unmatched to any gene: 5. CDR3 length: 15 residues. CDR3: CASSIDGGAYNEQFF. In DNA, the CDR3 is TGTGCCAGTAGTATCGACGGGGGGGCATACAATGAGCAGTTCTTC.

The gene calls are TRBV27 and TRBJ2-1; TRBD1 might be the D (6 bases). Germline lookup yields CDR1 MNHEY and CDR2 SMNVEV (reference sequence). CDR3 size: 14 residues. The V gene lost 5 bases and the J gene lost 1 base, with 9 bases spanning the gap. The chain's CDR3 is CASSLTGSYNEQFF. CDR3 DNA: TGTGCCAGCAGTCTTACAGGGTCCTACAATGAGCAGTTCTTC.

Here the CDR3 DNA reads TGTGCCAGCAGCCAAGACATAGCGGGGGGGTCAGATACGCAGTATTTT. Protein: CASSQDIAGGSDTQYF. The V call is TRBV3-1 (or the pseudogene TRBV3-2), the J call TRBJ2-3, with TRBD2 matching over 11 bases. The V segment lost 0 bases and the J segment 4 bases; nucleotides outside the gene matches: 3. The CDR3 runs to 16 residues. Germline lookup yields CDR1 LGHDT and CDR2 YNNKEL (reference sequence).

The chain links TRBV6-4 to TRBJ2-2; 8 bases match TRBD1. Losses at the gene ends were 4 bases for V and 6 bases for J; bases not matched to a gene: 4. The germline gives CDR1 MRHNA, CDR2 SNTAGT. The CDR3 sequence is 14 residues long. The CDR3 DNA reads as TGTGCCAGCAGTGTCGAACAGGGGGCCGGGGAGCTGTTTTTT. This translates into CASSVEQGAGELFF.

V and J are TRBV19 and TRBJ1-3, with D uncertain. V lost 8 bases and J 2 bases, leaving 10 bases between the germline ends. Germline CDR1 is LNHDA and CDR2 is SQIVND (reference sequence). This CDR3 contains 13 residues. The CDR3, as DNA: TGTGCCAGTCGGGTGCATGCTGGAAACACCATATATTTT. Amino acid sequence: CASRVHAGNTIYF.

The genes are TRBV29-1 and TRBJ1-1; D is possibly TRBD1 (5 bases). The germline gives CDR1 SQVTM, CDR2 ANQGSEA. Trimming took off 5 bases at V and 4 bases at J, with 14 bases between the two ends. The CDR3 length is 13 residues. The CDR3 DNA reads TGCAGCGTTCACGGGGGGTTTGGCACTGAAGCTTTCTTT. It is translated as CSVHGGFGTEAFF.

A few counts support this clone. V is TRBV12-3 or TRBV12-4 and J is TRBJ1-2; no clear D. The CDR3 sequence is 13 residues long. The V and J ends lost 5 bases and 2 bases respectively, with 9 bases between them. This chain's CDR3 is CASSIRENYGYTF. In nucleotides, the CDR3 is TGTGCCAGCAGTATCCGGGAGAACTATGGCTACACCTTC.

This clone showed up just once. This chain joins TRBV7-9 and TRBJ1-2; the D is unclear. Per germline, CDR1 SEHNR and CDR2 FQNEAQ (reference sequence). V was clipped by 3 bases and J by 4 bases, with 12 bases between them. The CDR3 sequence is 14 residues long. This CDR3 reads CASSFAQAVYGYTF. The CDR3 DNA reads as TGTGCCAGCAGCTTCGCGCAGGCAGTCTATGGCTACACCTTC.

This sequence joins TRBV5-1 and TRBJ2-3, with 14 nucleotides matching TRBD2. Germline V gene sequence: CDR1 SGHRS, CDR2 YFSETQ. CDR3 length: 15 amino acids. The junction had 2 bases not matched to a gene; V was cut back by 4 bases and J by 4 bases. The CDR3 DNA is TGCGCCAGCAGCCCGGGACTAGCGGGAGCAGATACGCAGTATTTT. It yields the protein CASSPGLAGADTQYF.

The V gene is TRBV18, the J gene TRBJ1-5; D is possibly TRBD1 (6 bases). The germline V gene has CDR1 KGHSH and CDR2 LQKENI. The CDR3 runs 15 residues. The V end was cut by 5 bases, the J end by 4 bases, with 15 bases between. The CDR3 reads CASSGPGHQNQPQHF. The CDR3 DNA reads TGTGCCAGCTCAGGGCCGGGACACCAGAATCAGCCCCAGCATTTT. The full variable domain, in which reference TRBV18 and TRBJ1-5 provide the parts outside the CDR3, is NAGVMQNPRHLVRRRGQEARLRCSPMKGHSHVYWYRQLPEEGLKFMVYLQKENIIDESGMPKERFSAEFPKEGPSILRIQQVVRGDSAAYFCASSGPGHQNQPQHFGDGTRLSIL.

The chain couples TRBV5-1 to TRBJ1-1; 8 bases are shared with TRBD1. The trim removed 4 bases at V and 0 bases at J, leaving 5 bases unmatched. CDR3 length equals 15 residues. Germline V CDR1 and CDR2: SGHRS, YFSETQ. The CDR3 loop is CASSPWTGLNTEAFF. CDR3 coding DNA: TGCGCCAGCAGCCCGTGGACAGGGCTGAACACTGAAGCTTTCTTT.

J is TRBJ1-1 and V is TRBV6-5; weak D call: TRBD1 (5 bases). The germline V gene encodes CDR1 MNHEY and CDR2 SVGAGI. V was shortened by 8 bases and J by 0 bases, with 7 bases between the two germline ends. The CDR3 has 12 amino acids. The DNA for the CDR3 is TGTGCCAGCGGGGCCATGAACACTGAAGCTTTCTTT. It encodes CASGAMNTEAFF.

The rearrangement links TRBV2 to TRBJ2-1; maybe TRBD1 (5 bases). Deletions cut 6 bases from V and 5 bases from J, with 8 bases between. The length of the CDR3 is 12 residues. CDR1 is SNHLY and CDR2 is FYNNEI in the germline V gene. The CDR3: CASRTDDNEQFF. DNA for the CDR3: TGTGCCAGCAGGACAGACGACAATGAGCAGTTCTTC.

This clone was seen more than once but under ten times. This rearrangement joins TRBV29-1 to TRBJ1-1; D is possibly TRBD1 (6 bases). The CDR3 totals 12 residues. Per germline, CDR1 SQVTM and CDR2 ANQGSEA. Trimming stripped 5 bases from V and 1 base from J, with 8 bases between. The CDR3 nucleotides are TGCAGCGTTCGGGGACAGAACACTGAAGCTTTCTTT. It encodes CSVRGQNTEAFF.

V usage is TRBV12-5 and J usage is TRBJ2-5; TRBD1 agrees at 9 bases. The CDR3 is made up of 18 amino acids. J lost 1 base, V lost 1 base, and 10 bases had no gene match. CDR1 LGHNT and CDR2 FRNRAP come from the germline V gene. CDR3 nucleotides: TGTGCTAGTGGTTTGGCCGGGACAGGGAGAAGTCCCCAAGAGACCCAGTACTTC. Translating it yields CASGLAGTGRSPQETQYF.

The genes are TRBV5-4 and TRBJ2-7, with 12 positions matching TRBD2. V trimming: 0 bases; J trimming: 4 bases; junction bases outside the gene matches: 5. Germline lookup yields CDR1 SGHNT and CDR2 YYREEE (reference sequence). The length of the CDR3 is 16 residues. The CDR3 region has the DNA TGTGCCAGCAGCTTGGGAACTAGCGGGAGGTTATACGAGCAGTACTTC. Protein product: CASSLGTSGRLYEQYF.

The genes are TRBV11-3 and TRBJ2-3; D is undetermined. V was trimmed by 5 bases and J by 5 bases, leaving 11 bases between them. The length of the CDR3 is 13 residues. Germline V gives CDR1 SGHNT, CDR2 YENEEA. The CDR3 reads CASSPNSVDTQYF. DNA of the CDR3: TGTGCCAGCAGCCCGAACTCGGTAGATACGCAGTATTTT.

The chain employs TRBV19 and TRBJ1-1; 9 nucleotides line up with TRBD1. The CDR3 is 14 amino acids. With 4 bases clipped from V and 4 bases from J, the junction kept 4 bases outside the gene matches. Germline values: CDR1 LNHDA, CDR2 SQIVND (reference sequence). The CDR3 DNA reads as TGTGCCAGTAGTACGGGGACAGGGAGCACTGAAGCTTTCTTT. It translates to CASSTGTGSTEAFF.